These 19 T cell receptor beta chains were sequenced from one sample in a study of blood T cells in healthy people across ages. A second PCR of about 7 to 12 cycles used a sample-barcoded 5' primer and a J-beta primer mix. TCRdb fed the 5' RACE reads into MiXCR, producing one record per CDR3 protein. Of 1.5 million to 2 million distinct CDR3 sequences in the sample, almost 35% are singletons; the top ten hold 11%. Sequencing was performed on blood. Receptor source: a woman aged 25 to 39 in good health.

This chain connects TRBV4-1 to TRBJ2-3, with D maybe TRBD1 (7 bases). V was trimmed by 0 bases and J by 1 base, leaving 17 bases between them. This CDR3 contains 18 residues. From germline, CDR1 is MGHRA and CDR2 YSYEKL. The CDR3 reads CASSQDRGGTVRTDTQYF. As DNA, the CDR3 is TGCGCCAGCAGCCAAGATCGTGGGGGGACAGTACGCACAGATACGCAGTATTTT.

This clonotype was detected once. The gene calls are TRBV2 and TRBJ1-2; D gene ambiguous. Germline V CDR1 and CDR2: SNHLY, FYNNEI. Trimming cost V 4 bases and J 5 bases, with 11 bases left between them. The length of the CDR3 is 13 residues. This CDR3 is CASSVEISYGYTF. The CDR3 DNA reads TGTGCCAGCAGTGTGGAGATTAGTTATGGCTACACCTTC.

A few counts support this clonotype. The chain couples TRBV5-1 to TRBJ2-4; possible D gene TRBD1, 6 bases. V was trimmed by 2 bases and J by 5 bases, leaving 11 bases between them. This CDR3 spans 14 amino acids. Germline CDR1 reads SGHRS; CDR2 reads YFSETQ. CDR3 DNA sequence: TGCGCCAGCAGCTTTGGGGGCCGAGAAAACATTCAGTACTTC. This sequence encodes CASSFGGRENIQYF.

Note on this clonotype: The conserved final phenylalanine or tryptophan is absent from the CDR3, which likely points to a read error. The chain recombines TRBV11-2 with TRBJ1-2, with D tentatively TRBD1 (6 bases). Germline CDR1 SGHAT, CDR2 FQNNGV. Deletions cut 1 base from V and 8 bases from J, with 11 bases between. The CDR3 consists of 13 residues. In DNA, the CDR3 is TGTGCCAGCAGCTTAGCCCGACAGGCCGGCTACACCTGC. Protein: CASSLARQAGYTC.

The J gene is TRBJ1-2, the V gene TRBV9; no definite D call. The germline V gene encodes CDR1 SGDLS and CDR2 YYNGEE. V dropped 4 bases and J dropped 2 bases, with 9 bases sitting between them. The CDR3 extends over 13 amino acids. CDR3 coding DNA: TGTGCCAGCAGCCGTGGATTCAACTATGGCTACACCTTC. Encoded protein: CASSRGFNYGYTF.

This chain joins TRBV10-3 and TRBJ1-1; D is uncertain. V lost 3 bases, J lost 3 bases, and 11 bases lay in between. The CDR3 runs to 14 residues. Germline lookup yields CDR1 ENHRY and CDR2 SYGVKD. The CDR3 sequence: CAISDFSLDTEAFF. In DNA form, the CDR3 reads TGTGCCATCAGTGACTTCAGCTTGGACACTGAAGCTTTCTTT.

A word on this clonotype: This may be a read error, as it is one base from a much larger clone. J is TRBJ2-5 and V is TRBV29-1; D may be TRBD2 (6 bases). CDR1 and CDR2 from the germline V gene are SQVTM and ANQGSEA. The CDR3 contains 12 residues. V was pared by 0 bases and J by 11 bases, with 13 bases between. DNA of the CDR3: TGCAGCGTTGAAGAGGGAGGAAATGAGCAGTACTTC. Amino acid sequence: CSVEEGGNEQYF.

This clonotype showed up many times. The rearrangement uses TRBV4-1 and TRBJ1-2; unclear D gene. V dropped 1 base and J dropped 2 bases, with 11 bases sitting between them. The CDR3 is 15 amino acids. Germline V CDR1 and CDR2: MGHRA, YSYEKL. Here the CDR3 DNA reads TGCGCCAGCAGCCAAGTTGAAACAGAGAACTATGGCTACACCTTC. Translating it yields CASSQVETENYGYTF.

This clonotype was picked up a small number of times. The chain links TRBV3-1 to TRBJ2-5, with 8 bases fitting TRBD1. The germline gives CDR1 LGHDT, CDR2 YNNKEL (reference sequence). V shed 0 bases and J 4 bases; nucleotides not matched to a gene: 4. There are 15 residues in the CDR3. The CDR3 DNA is TGTGCCAGCAGCCAAGAAGCAGGACAGGGAGAGACCCAGTACTTC. It encodes CASSQEAGQGETQYF.

The rearrangement joins TRBV29-1 to TRBJ1-2, with 7 bases lining up with TRBD1. This CDR3 contains 12 residues. With 2 bases clipped from V and 8 bases from J, the junction kept 5 bases outside the gene matches. Germline V gene sequence: CDR1 SQVTM, CDR2 ANQGSEA. CDR3 DNA: TGCAGCGTTGAAAGTACAGGGGACGGCTACACCTTC. This translates into CSVESTGDGYTF.

The chain couples TRBV27 to TRBJ2-1, with a possible D match to TRBD2 (7 bases). The germline V gene has CDR1 MNHEY and CDR2 SMNVEV (reference sequence). Trimming cost V 2 bases and J 7 bases, with 12 bases left between them. The CDR3 runs 14 residues. The chain's CDR3 is CASSLGGAWNEQFF. CDR3 DNA sequence: TGTGCCAGCAGTTTAGGGGGGGCATGGAATGAGCAGTTCTTC.

The chain is built from TRBV29-1 and TRBJ1-2; 9 bases are a match to TRBD1. This CDR3 has 14 residues. The junction had 13 bases not matched to a gene; V was cut back by 7 bases and J by 7 bases. Germline V gene lookup returns CDR1 SQVTM and CDR2 ANQGSEA. The CDR3 DNA reads TGCAGCGGGGGCCCGGGACAGGGTAGTTCTGGCTACACCTTC. This codes for CSGGPGQGSSGYTF. Full variable domain (remainder filled in from reference TRBV29-1 and TRBJ1-2): SAVISQKPSRDICQRGTSLTIQCQVDSQVTMMFWYRQQPGQSLTLIATANQGSEATYESGFVIDKFPISRPNLTFSTLTVSNMSPEDSSIYLCSGGPGQGSSGYTFGSGTRLTVV.

This clonotype was seen a handful of times. The rearrangement uses TRBV7-9 and TRBJ2-3, with D possibly TRBD2 on 6 matching bases. The CDR3 is 14 amino acids. CDR1 and CDR2 (germline): SEHNR, FQNEAQ (reference sequence). The ends were cut back, 3 bases at V and 9 bases at J, with 16 bases in the middle. CDR3 nucleotides: TGTGCCAGCAGCTTTGCCGAGGGACTGAGGACGCAGTATTTT. Residues: CASSFAEGLRTQYF.

The rearrangement joins TRBV11-2 to TRBJ2-3; D might be TRBD1 or TRBD2, each matching 6 bases. The CDR3 has 15 residues. Trimming took off 5 bases at V and 2 bases at J, with 14 bases between the two ends. The germline V gene has CDR1 SGHAT and CDR2 FQNNGV. Here the CDR3 DNA reads TGTGCCAGCAGCCTAAGAAGGGGGGTCACAGATACGCAGTATTTT. This gives the protein CASSLRRGVTDTQYF.

The V call is TRBV7-3, the J call TRBJ2-3, with D tentatively TRBD2 (6 bases). V lost 8 bases to trimming and J lost 4 bases, with 16 bases between them. The CDR3 extends over 14 amino acids. The germline gives CDR1 SGHTA, CDR2 FQGTGA. The CDR3, as DNA: TGTGCCAGCGGGGAGGACTCCCGGCCAGATACGCAGTATTTT. It specifies CASGEDSRPDTQYF.

The chain couples TRBV20-1 to TRBJ2-2; D is unclear. The V and J ends lost 5 bases and 6 bases respectively, with 13 bases between them. Germline V gives CDR1 DFQATT, CDR2 SNEGSKA (reference sequence). This CDR3 region has 13 residues. Here the CDR3 reads CSAQRRVSGELFF. CDR3 nucleotide sequence: TGCAGTGCTCAACGACGGGTATCCGGGGAGCTGTTTTTT.

V usage is TRBV3-1 and J usage is TRBJ2-1, with D possibly being TRBD2 (6 bases). CDR3 length: 15 amino acids. The V and J ends lost 6 bases and 1 base respectively, with 13 bases between them. Germline V gene lookup returns CDR1 LGHDT and CDR2 YNNKEL (reference sequence). The CDR3, as DNA: TGTGCCAGCAGGCGGGACTCCCAGTCCTACAATGAGCAGTTCTTC. It translates to CASRRDSQSYNEQFF.

The chain joins TRBV20-1 to TRBJ2-7; TRBD2 matches at 9 bases. Per the germline V gene, CDR1 is DFQATT and CDR2 is SNEGSKA (reference sequence). The CDR3 has 18 residues. V lost 0 bases, J lost 3 bases, and 15 bases stayed unmatched. The CDR3 nucleotides read TGCAGTGCTAGAGATAGTATCAGCAAGCGGGAGGTAATCTACGAGCAGTACTTC. It translates to CSARDSISKREVIYEQYF.

This sequence joins TRBV24-1 and TRBJ2-2, with 14 nucleotides matching TRBD2. Germline CDR1 KGHDR, CDR2 SFDVKD. V dropped 7 bases and J dropped 5; count of bases not matched to a gene: 2. The length of the CDR3 is 15 residues. In nucleotides, the CDR3 is TGTGCCACCAGGGGGACTAGCGGGAGTACCGGGGAGCTGTTTTTT. As protein: CATRGTSGSTGELFF.